One T cell receptor beta chain is described in this entry. This entry comes from a study of CXCR3-negative and CXCR3-positive naive CD8 T cells. UMI-labeled 5' RACE yielded the TRB cDNA libraries. TCRdb reanalyzed the 5' RACE reads and collapses them to one entry per CDR3 protein, without DNA. The sample yields about 41,000 distinct CDR3 sequences, of which the top ten take up around 2%. The CDR3 is made up of 15 amino acids. Germline V lookup: CDR1 MNHEY, CDR2 SVGEGT. The sequence was obtained from a human donor in good health. Some clones in this sample may be carry-over from other donors' samples. The sequenced sample consisted of naive CXCR3- CD8+ T cells from blood. Subset described: CD45RO-CCR7+CD27+CD95- naive CD8+ T cells lacking CXCR3 (TNR3-). The chain uses TRBV6-2 or TRBV6-3 and TRBJ1-1. CDR3 sequence reads: CASSYSSAMNTEAFF.